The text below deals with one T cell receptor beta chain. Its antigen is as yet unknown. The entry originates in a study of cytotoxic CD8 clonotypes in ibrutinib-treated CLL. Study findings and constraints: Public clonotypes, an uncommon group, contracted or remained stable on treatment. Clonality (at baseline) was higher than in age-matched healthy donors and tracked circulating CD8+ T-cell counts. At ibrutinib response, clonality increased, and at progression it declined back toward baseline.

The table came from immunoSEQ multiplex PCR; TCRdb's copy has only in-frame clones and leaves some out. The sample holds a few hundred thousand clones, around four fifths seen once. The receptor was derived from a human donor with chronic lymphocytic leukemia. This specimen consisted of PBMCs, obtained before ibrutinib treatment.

The CDR3 spells CASRGTGYSNQPQHF. Written as DNA, the CDR3 is TGTGCCAGCAGGGGGACAGGGTACAGCAATCAGCCCCAGCATTTT. This rearrangement joins TRBV6-5 to TRBJ1-5; 9 bases are a match to TRBD1. The CDR3 is made up of 15 amino acids. Germline values: CDR1 MNHEY, CDR2 SVGAGI. V shed 6 bases, J shed 1 base, and the junction held 4 bases outside the gene matches.